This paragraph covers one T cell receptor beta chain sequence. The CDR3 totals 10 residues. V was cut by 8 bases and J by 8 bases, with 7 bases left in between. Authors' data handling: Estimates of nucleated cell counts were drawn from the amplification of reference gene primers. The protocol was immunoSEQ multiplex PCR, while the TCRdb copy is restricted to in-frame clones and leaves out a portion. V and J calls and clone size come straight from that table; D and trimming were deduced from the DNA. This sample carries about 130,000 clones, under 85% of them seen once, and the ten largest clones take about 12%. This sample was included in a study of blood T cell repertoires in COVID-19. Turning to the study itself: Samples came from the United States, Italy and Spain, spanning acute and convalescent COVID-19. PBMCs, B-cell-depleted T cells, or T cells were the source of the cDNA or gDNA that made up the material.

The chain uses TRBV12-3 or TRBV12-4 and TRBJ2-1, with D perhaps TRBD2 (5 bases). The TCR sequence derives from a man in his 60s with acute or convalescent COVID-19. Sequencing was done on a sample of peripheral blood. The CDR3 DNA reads TGTGCCAGCGGCGGGCATGAGCAGTTCTTC. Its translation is CASGGHEQFF.